The clone carrying this T cell receptor beta chain came up once. Its target is not known. CDR1 and CDR2 from the germline V gene are SGHTA and FQGTGA. The CDR3 has 15 residues. Unmatched junction bases numbered 11, after V lost 5 bases and J lost 5 bases. This sample stems from a study of beta chain features in type 1 diabetes. Overall study results and limits: Within each of all four CD4+ subsets, Type 1 diabetes patients had TCRB CDR3s that were moderately but significantly shorter. PCR might preferentially amplify shorter templates, equally in patients and controls.

Expressed TCRB transcripts got sequenced, as all isolated RNA was reverse transcribed. Sequencing used immunoSEQ multiplex PCR; TCRdb keeps in-frame clones, though not all of them. The repertoire includes over 500,000 clones, 15% to 19% of them detected once, and under 0.095% sits in the top ten. Sequencing was carried out using naive CD4+ T cells from blood. The chain carries TRBV7-3 and TRBJ2-5, with 7 bases aligning to TRBD1. This clonotype was sampled from a man younger than 35 in good health. The CDR3, as DNA: TGTGCCAGCAGCCCAACGACAGGGATTGGGGAGACCCAGTACTTC. This translates into CASSPTTGIGETQYF.